Listed below are T cell receptor beta chains from one sample, sequenced in a study of PD-1 blockade in classical Hodgkin lymphoma. TCRdb's copy holds only in-frame clones and misses some; the assay was immunoSEQ multiplex PCR. The data hold under 9,000 clones, with roughly 80% observed a single time. Sequenced here: peripheral blood mononuclear cells (PBMCs), sampled before the fourth cycle of nivolumab. All receptors come from a human donor with classical Hodgkin lymphoma. Each CDR3 is given with its conserved first and last residue. Each record gives: D gene, J gene, CDR3 length, V gene, clone size, CDR3 DNA, CDR3 protein. A D gene is named only where the DNA matches it firmly. The listing skips clone size in some rows; elsewhere it reads once, few, many or a size class.

NA | TRBJ1-1 | 11 | TRBV2 | once | TGTGCCAGCAGTGAATTAGGGGGAGGTTTCTTT | CASSELGGGFF
TRBD1 | TRBJ2-4 | 15 | TRBV7-3 | NA | TGTGCCAGCAGCCCTAAGAGGGGGCTAAAAAACATTCAGTACTTC | CASSPKRGLKNIQYF
NA | TRBJ1-6 | 12 | TRBV27 | NA | TGTGCCAGCAGTCCCCAGGCTGGGCCCCTCCACTTT | CASSPQAGPLHF
NA | TRBJ2-3 | 15 | TRBV7-2 | NA | TGTGCCAGCAGCTTAGTCGGAGTCAGCACAGATACGCAGTATTTT | CASSLVGVSTDTQYF
TRBD1 | TRBJ1-3 | 13 | TRBV6-5 | NA | TGTGCCAGCAGGTACAGGGGTGGAAACACCATATATTTT | CASRYRGGNTIYF
NA | TRBJ1-2 | 14 | TRBV10-3 | NA | TGTGCCATCAGTGAAGGTAGAGGGGGATATGGCTACACCTTC | CAISEGRGGYGYTF
NA | TRBJ2-5 | 15 | TRBV5-5 | once | TGTGCCAGCAGCCCATGGTCGGGGACCCAAGAGACCCAGTACTTC | CASSPWSGTQETQYF
TRBD1 | TRBJ1-5 | 19 | TRBV7-8 | NA | TGTGCCAGCAGCGAACGGGCCTTGTCGGGACAGGGTGTCGGTCAGCCCCAGCATTTT | CASSERALSGQGVGQPQHF
NA | TRBJ1-2 | 14 | TRBV11-2 | NA | TGTGCCAGCAGCTTAGTTACAGTGCCCTGGGGCTACACCTTC | CASSLVTVPWGYTF
NA | TRBJ1-6 | 17 | TRBV5-3 | NA | TGTGCCAGAAGCTCCCCGGACACCAGCTCCTATAATTCACCCCTCCACTTT | CARSSPDTSSYNSPLHF
TRBD2 | TRBJ2-6 | 21 | TRBV4-3 | NA | TGCGCCAGCAGCCCAGGGCGGGGACTAGCGGGGGTTAACTCTGGGGCCAACGTCCTGACTTTC | CASSPGRGLAGVNSGANVLTF
NA | TRBJ1-2 | 15 | TRBV4-3 | NA | TGCGCCAGCAGCCAAAGGACAGATGCTAACTATGGCTACACCTTC | CASSQRTDANYGYTF
TRBD1 | TRBJ1-1 | 15 | TRBV19 | NA | TGTGCCAGTAGTATGCTCTGGACAGGGGGCACTGAAGCTTTCTTT | CASSMLWTGGTEAFF
NA | TRBJ1-3 | 15 | TRBV9 | NA | TGTGCCAGCAGCGGCAACAGGGTTTCTGGAAACACCATATATTTT | CASSGNRVSGNTIYF
TRBD2 | TRBJ2-3 | 16 | TRBV4-1 | NA | TGCGCCAGCAGCCAGGCCTATAGCGGGGACTCAGATACGCAGTATTTT | CASSQAYSGDSDTQYF
TRBD2 | TRBJ2-1 | 16 | TRBV4-2 | NA | TGTGCCAGCAGCCAAGATTGGGGGACTAGCGGATATGAGCAGTTCTTC | CASSQDWGTSGYEQFF
NA | TRBJ2-2 | 13 | TRBV6-6 | NA | TGTGCCAGCAGTTACGGGGATTACGGGGAGCTGTTTTTT | CASSYGDYGELFF
TRBD1 | TRBJ1-1 | 14 | TRBV30 | NA | TGTGCCTGGAGTGGCGGGACAGTGAACACTGAAGCTTTCTTT | CAWSGGTVNTEAFF
TRBD1 | TRBJ1-5 | 14 | TRBV30 | NA | TGTGCCTGGGACGGGGGACAGCCCAATCAGCCCCAGCATTTT | CAWDGGQPNQPQHF
NA | TRBJ1-1 | 15 | TRBV6-1 | NA | TGTGCCAGCAGTCCCTCGGGGCCTCTGAACACTGAAGCTTTCTTT | CASSPSGPLNTEAFF
TRBD1 | TRBJ2-3 | 16 | TRBV19 | NA | TGTGCCAGTAGTGGACTCCTGGACAGGGCAACAGATACGCAGTATTTT | CASSGLLDRATDTQYF
TRBD1 | TRBJ2-2 | 17 | TRBV11-3 | NA | TGTGCCAGCAGCTATACATCCGGGACAGGGTACACCGGGGAGCTGTTTTTT | CASSYTSGTGYTGELFF
TRBD2 | TRBJ2-1 | 15 | TRBV2 | NA | TGTGCCAGCAGCGGGACTAGCCGCTCCTACAATGAGCAGTTCTTC | CASSGTSRSYNEQFF
TRBD1 | TRBJ1-1 | 13 | TRBV5-1 | NA | TGCGCCAGCCAGGGACAGGGGGGCACTGAAGCTTTCTTT | CASQGQGGTEAFF
NA | TRBJ2-2 | 17 | TRBV9 | NA | TGTGCCAGCAGCGTAGCTACGTGGGGGGCGCTCACCGGGGAGCTGTTTTTT | CASSVATWGALTGELFF
NA | TRBJ1-1 | 14 | TRBV29-1 | NA | TGCAGCGTTGATGTTGCGGGGGGGAACACTGAAGCTTTCTTT | CSVDVAGGNTEAFF
NA | TRBJ1-2 | 13 | TRBV10-3 | NA | TGTGCCATCAGAGACCAGGCTAACTATGGCTACACCTTC | CAIRDQANYGYTF
NA | TRBJ2-1 | 11 | TRBV9 | NA | TGTGCCAGCAGCGTAGGGAAGGAGCAGTTCTTC | CASSVGKEQFF
TRBD1 | TRBJ2-7 | 15 | TRBV11-2 | once | TGTGCCAGCAGCTTCGAGGGGGCGAGGACCTACGAGCAGTACTTC | CASSFEGARTYEQYF
NA | TRBJ2-3 | 11 | TRBV5-1 | NA | TGCGCCAGCAGCCTGTTCGATGAGCAGTATTTT | CASSLFDEQYF
NA | TRBJ1-3 | 16 | TRBV7-2 | once | TGTGCCAGCAGACCCAGACAGGATTTCGGTGGAAACACCATATATTTT | CASRPRQDFGGNTIYF
NA | TRBJ1-5 | 14 | TRBV5-6 | NA | TGTGCCGGGGAGGTAGGGGCCGGCAATCAGCCCCAGCATTTT | CAGEVGAGNQPQHF
NA | TRBJ1-1 | 14 | TRBV4-1 | NA | TGCGCCAGCAGCCAGGACTGGCTTAACACTGAAGCTTTCTTT | CASSQDWLNTEAFF
NA | TRBJ1-1 | 15 | TRBV5-1 | NA | TGCGCCAGCAGCTTGGCCGGGGTTGGACGTACTGAAGCTTTCTTT | CASSLAGVGRTEAFF
NA | TRBJ2-2 | 16 | TRBV5-1 | NA | TGCGCCAGCAGCGCCTCAGGGGCTCCGAACACCGGGGAGCTGTTTTTT | CASSASGAPNTGELFF
TRBD1 | TRBJ1-5 | 17 | TRBV28 | NA | TGTGCCAGCAGCCCAAGCCAGGGGGGCTCTAGAGGTCAGCCCCAGCATTTT | CASSPSQGGSRGQPQHF
TRBD1 | TRBJ1-4 | 15 | TRBV7-9 | NA | TGTGCCAGCAGCAAACAGGGGTGGTCTAATGAAAAACTGTTTTTT | CASSKQGWSNEKLFF
NA | TRBJ2-1 | 15 | TRBV4-3 | large | TGCGCCAGCAGCCAAGCTAGATATAGTGGCAATGAGCAGTTCTTC | CASSQARYSGNEQFF
TRBD2 | TRBJ2-3 | 15 | TRBV6-1 | NA | TGTGCCAGCAGCGGACCCGGACTAGCGTCAGATACGCAGTATTTT | CASSGPGLASDTQYF
NA | TRBJ2-1 | 15 | TRBV19 | NA | TGTGCCAGTAGCCCTACTAGCAGCTCCTACAATGAGCAGTTCTTC | CASSPTSSSYNEQFF
NA | TRBJ1-5 | 15 | TRBV28 | NA | TGTGCCAGCAGTTTACCTGACAGAGAAGGTCAGCCCCAGCATTTT | CASSLPDREGQPQHF
NA | TRBJ2-7 | 12 | TRBV5-1 | NA | TGCGCCAGCAGCAGGGACTTTCACGAGCAGTACTTC | CASSRDFHEQYF
NA | TRBJ2-6 | 17 | TRBV5-1 | NA | TGCGCCAGCAGCATTGGGGGGGGCCGCTCTGGGGCCAACGTCCTGACTTTC | CASSIGGGRSGANVLTF
NA | TRBJ1-6 | 14 | TRBV6-5 | few | TGTGCCAGCAGTTACTCGACCAGGGGTTCACCCCTCCACTTT | CASSYSTRGSPLHF
NA | TRBJ2-2 | 12 | TRBV5-1 | NA | TGCGCCAGCACGGAGAGCACCGGGGAGCTGTTTTTT | CASTESTGELFF
NA | TRBJ1-2 | 12 | TRBV2 | once | TGTGCCAGCCGCCCTGTTAACTATGGCTACACCTTC | CASRPVNYGYTF
NA | TRBJ1-2 | 15 | TRBV5-6 | NA | TGTGCCAGCAGCTTCGGCGGTTTGACGAACTATGGCTACACCTTC | CASSFGGLTNYGYTF
NA | TRBJ2-5 | 12 | TRBV29-1 | once | TGCAGCGTCACACTCAGGGGTGAGACCCAGTACTTC | CSVTLRGETQYF
NA | TRBJ1-2 | 10 | TRBV6-8 | NA | TGTGCCAGCAGGGGGGGTGGCTACACCTTC | CASRGGGYTF
NA | TRBJ1-2 | 13 | TRBV5-1 | few | TGCGCCAGCAGACAGGGCCGAGGCTATGGCTACACCTTC | CASRQGRGYGYTF
NA | TRBJ1-1 | 15 | TRBV11-2 | NA | TGTGCCAGCAGCTCAGGACGGGCGATGAACACTGAAGCTTTCTTT | CASSSGRAMNTEAFF
NA | TRBJ1-5 | 12 | TRBV28 | once | TGTGCCAGCACTAGGGGTGGTCAGCCCCAGCATTTT | CASTRGGQPQHF
TRBD2 | TRBJ2-3 | 16 | TRBV5-6 | NA | TGTGCCAGCAGCTTGGCGGGCGGGGGGGGAACAGATACGCAGTATTTT | CASSLAGGGGTDTQYF